Listed below are T cell receptor beta chains from one sample, sequenced in a study of radiation and T cells in renal cell carcinoma. Using immunoSEQ multiplex PCR, the repertoire was profiled, and TCRdb retains in-frame clones only, with some absent. The data show 120,000 or so clones, about four fifths seen once. This specimen consisted of blood, obtained from a patient whose treatment included radiotherapy and nephrectomy. Receptors originate from a man in his fifties or sixties with renal cell carcinoma. CDR3s include the opening cysteine and the closing phenylalanine or tryptophan. A D gene is named only where the DNA matches it firmly. Clone size is given for some rows only: seen once, a few or many times, or a class if the clone is expanded.

v_gene,j_gene,d_gene,abundance,CDR3aa,CDR3nt
TRBV7-2,TRBJ1-2,TRBD1,.,CASSYGQAGGYTF,TGTGCCAGCAGCTACGGACAGGCGGGTGGCTACACCTTC
TRBV4-3,TRBJ2-5,.,.,CASSQGFSVEYPGTQYF,TGCGCCAGCAGCCAAGGGTTTTCGGTCGAGTACCCTGGGACCCAGTACTTC
TRBV6-5,TRBJ1-2,.,once,CASSYGGIVDGYTF,TGTGCCAGCAGTTATGGGGGGATAGTCGATGGCTACACCTTC
TRBV4-1,TRBJ2-7,.,.,CASSQDPTDPMAFTYEQYF,TGCGCCAGCAGCCAAGACCCGACAGACCCCATGGCCTTCACCTACGAGCAGTACTTC
TRBV11-3,TRBJ2-2,TRBD2,.,CASSRRPGGKNTGELFF,TGTGCCAGCAGCCGCCGACCGGGAGGCAAAAACACCGGGGAGCTGTTTTTT
TRBV19,TRBJ2-1,TRBD2,.,CASYSGGAYNEQFF,TGTGCCAGTTATAGCGGGGGGGCCTACAATGAGCAGTTCTTC
TRBV5-4,TRBJ2-7,TRBD1,few,CASSLNRGYEQYF,TGTGCCAGCAGCTTGAACAGGGGCTACGAGCAGTACTTC
TRBV7-2,TRBJ1-4,.,.,CASSLVGGTGEKLFF,TGTGCCAGCAGCTTAGTGGGGGGCACGGGTGAAAAACTGTTTTTT
TRBV7-9,TRBJ1-4,.,once,CASSSQGATNEKLFF,TGTGCCAGCAGCTCGCAGGGAGCAACTAATGAAAAACTGTTTTTT
TRBV10-1,TRBJ1-6,TRBD1,.,CASSESTGTAINSPLHF,TGCGCCAGCAGTGAGTCCACCGGGACAGCCATAAATTCACCCCTCCACTTT
TRBV6-1,TRBJ1-5,TRBD1,.,CASRTGGAGQPQHF,TGTGCCAGCAGGACAGGGGGCGCAGGTCAGCCCCAGCATTTT
TRBV7-7,TRBJ1-5,.,few,CASSLDANQPQHF,TGTGCTAGCAGCTTAGATGCGAATCAGCCCCAGCATTTT